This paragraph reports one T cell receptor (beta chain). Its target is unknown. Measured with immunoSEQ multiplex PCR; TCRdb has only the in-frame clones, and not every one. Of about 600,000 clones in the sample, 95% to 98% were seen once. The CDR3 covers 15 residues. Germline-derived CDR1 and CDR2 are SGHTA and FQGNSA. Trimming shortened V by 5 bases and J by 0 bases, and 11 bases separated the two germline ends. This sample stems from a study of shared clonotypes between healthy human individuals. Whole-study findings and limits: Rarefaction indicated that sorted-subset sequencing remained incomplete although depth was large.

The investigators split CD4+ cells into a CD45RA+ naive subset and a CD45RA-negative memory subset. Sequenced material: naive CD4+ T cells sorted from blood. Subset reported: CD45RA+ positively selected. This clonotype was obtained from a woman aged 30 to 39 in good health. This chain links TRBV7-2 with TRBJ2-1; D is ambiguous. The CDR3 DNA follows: TGTGCCAGCAGCCCCGGGCTGTACTCCTACAATGAGCAGTTCTTC. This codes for CASSPGLYSYNEQFF.